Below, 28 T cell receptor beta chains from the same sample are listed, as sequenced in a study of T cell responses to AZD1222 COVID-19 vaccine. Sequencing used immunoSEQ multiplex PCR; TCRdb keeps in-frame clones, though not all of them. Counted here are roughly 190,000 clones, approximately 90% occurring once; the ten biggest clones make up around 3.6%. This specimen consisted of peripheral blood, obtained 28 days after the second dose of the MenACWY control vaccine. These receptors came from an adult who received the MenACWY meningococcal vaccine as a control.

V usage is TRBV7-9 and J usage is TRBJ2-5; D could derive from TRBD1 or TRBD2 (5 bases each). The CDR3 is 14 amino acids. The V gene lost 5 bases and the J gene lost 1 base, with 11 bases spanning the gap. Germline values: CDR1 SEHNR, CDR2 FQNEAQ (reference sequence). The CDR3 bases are TGTGCCAGCAGCGCCCCAGGGACCCAAGAGACCCAGTACTTC. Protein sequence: CASSAPGTQETQYF.

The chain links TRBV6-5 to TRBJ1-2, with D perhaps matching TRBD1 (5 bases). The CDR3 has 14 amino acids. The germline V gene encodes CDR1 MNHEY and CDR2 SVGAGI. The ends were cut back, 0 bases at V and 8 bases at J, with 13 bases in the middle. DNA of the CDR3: TGTGCCAGCAGTTACTCAGGGGTAGCGGGAGGCTACACCTTC. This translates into CASSYSGVAGGYTF.

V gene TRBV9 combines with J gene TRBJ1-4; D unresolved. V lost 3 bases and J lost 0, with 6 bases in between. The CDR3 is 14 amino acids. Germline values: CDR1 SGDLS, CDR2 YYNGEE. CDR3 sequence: CASSAGTTNEKLFF. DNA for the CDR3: TGTGCCAGCAGCGCCGGGACAACTAATGAAAAACTGTTTTTT.

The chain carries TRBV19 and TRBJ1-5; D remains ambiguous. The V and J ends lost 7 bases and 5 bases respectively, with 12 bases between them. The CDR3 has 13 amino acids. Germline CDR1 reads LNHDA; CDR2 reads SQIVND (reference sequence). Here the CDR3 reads CASNLGVDQPQHF. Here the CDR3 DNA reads TGTGCCAGTAATCTCGGGGTCGATCAGCCCCAGCATTTT.

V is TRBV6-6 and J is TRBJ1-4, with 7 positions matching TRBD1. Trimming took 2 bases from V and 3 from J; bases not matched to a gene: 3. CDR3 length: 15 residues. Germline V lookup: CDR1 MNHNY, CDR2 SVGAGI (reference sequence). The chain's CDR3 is CASSYTGAANEKLFF. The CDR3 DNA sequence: TGTGCCAGCAGTTACACAGGGGCGGCTAATGAAAAACTGTTTTTT.

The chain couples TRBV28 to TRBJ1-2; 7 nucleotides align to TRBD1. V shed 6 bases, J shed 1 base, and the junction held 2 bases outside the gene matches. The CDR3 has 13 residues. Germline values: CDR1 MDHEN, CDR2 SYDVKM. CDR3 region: CASRGQLNYGYTF. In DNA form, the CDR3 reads TGTGCCAGCAGGGGACAGCTTAACTATGGCTACACCTTC.

The CDR3 DNA sequence: TGTGCCAGTAGTATTGGGGTCGCAAATAATTCACCCCTCCACTTT. This sequence encodes CASSIGVANNSPLHF. The chain carries TRBV19 and TRBJ1-6; no definite D call. Trimming removed 3 bases at V and 5 bases at J, with 11 bases between. CDR1 and CDR2 (germline): LNHDA, SQIVND (reference sequence). The CDR3 sequence is 15 residues long.

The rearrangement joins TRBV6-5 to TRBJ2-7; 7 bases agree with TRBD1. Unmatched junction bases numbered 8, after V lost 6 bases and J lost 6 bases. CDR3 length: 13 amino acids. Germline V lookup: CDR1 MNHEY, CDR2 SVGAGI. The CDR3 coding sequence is TGTGCCAGCAGCCAGACAGGGTCGGGCGAGCAGTACTTC. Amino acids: CASSQTGSGEQYF.

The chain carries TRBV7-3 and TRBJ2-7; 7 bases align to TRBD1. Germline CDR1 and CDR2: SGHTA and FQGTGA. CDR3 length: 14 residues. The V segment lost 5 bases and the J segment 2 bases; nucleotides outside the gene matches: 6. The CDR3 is CASSPGTVPYEQYF. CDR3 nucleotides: TGTGCCAGCAGCCCCGGGACAGTCCCCTACGAGCAGTACTTC.

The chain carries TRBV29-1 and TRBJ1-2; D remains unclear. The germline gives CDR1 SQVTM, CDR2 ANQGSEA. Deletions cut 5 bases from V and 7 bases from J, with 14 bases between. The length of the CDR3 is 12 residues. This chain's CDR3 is CSVNGLRGGYTF. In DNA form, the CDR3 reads TGCAGCGTTAACGGATTACGGGGTGGCTACACCTTC.

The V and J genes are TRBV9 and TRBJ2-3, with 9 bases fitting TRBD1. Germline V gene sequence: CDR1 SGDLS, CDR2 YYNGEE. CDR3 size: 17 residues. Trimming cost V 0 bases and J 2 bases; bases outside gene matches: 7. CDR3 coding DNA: TGTGCCAGCAGCGTAGCCTGGGACAGGGTTACCACAGATACGCAGTATTTT. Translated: CASSVAWDRVTTDTQYF.

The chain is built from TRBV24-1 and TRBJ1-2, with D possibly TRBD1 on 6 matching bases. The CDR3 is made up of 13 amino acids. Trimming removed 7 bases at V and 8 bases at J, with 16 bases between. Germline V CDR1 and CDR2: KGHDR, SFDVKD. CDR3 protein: CATRGRGRYGYTF. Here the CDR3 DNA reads TGTGCCACCAGGGGCAGGGGCCGGTACGGCTACACCTTC.

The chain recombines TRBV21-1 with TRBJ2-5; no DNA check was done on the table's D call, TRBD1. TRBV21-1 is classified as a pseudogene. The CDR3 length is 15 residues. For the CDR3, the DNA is TGTGCCAGCAGCACAAGGGACAGGGAAGAGGAGACCCAGTACTTC. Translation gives CASSTRDREEETQYF.

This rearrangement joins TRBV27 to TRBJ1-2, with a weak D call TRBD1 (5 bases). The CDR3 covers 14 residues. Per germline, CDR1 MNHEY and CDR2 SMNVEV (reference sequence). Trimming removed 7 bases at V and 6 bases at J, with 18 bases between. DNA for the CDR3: TGTGCCAGCACTTGGTCAGGGAGCTCGCATGGCTACACCTTC. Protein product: CASTWSGSSHGYTF.

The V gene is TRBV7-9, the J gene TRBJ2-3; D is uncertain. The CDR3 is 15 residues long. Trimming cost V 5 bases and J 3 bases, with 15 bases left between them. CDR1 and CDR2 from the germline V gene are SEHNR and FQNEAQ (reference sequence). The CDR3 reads CASSPPGWGTDTQYF. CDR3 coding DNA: TGTGCCAGCAGCCCCCCGGGTTGGGGAACAGATACGCAGTATTTT.

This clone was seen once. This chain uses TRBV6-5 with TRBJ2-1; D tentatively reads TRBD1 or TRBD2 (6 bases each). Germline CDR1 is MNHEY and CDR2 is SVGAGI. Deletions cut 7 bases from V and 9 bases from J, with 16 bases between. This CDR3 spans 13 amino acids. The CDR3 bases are TGTGCCAGCACCTACAGGGTGGGGGGTGAGCAGTTCTTC. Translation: CASTYRVGGEQFF.

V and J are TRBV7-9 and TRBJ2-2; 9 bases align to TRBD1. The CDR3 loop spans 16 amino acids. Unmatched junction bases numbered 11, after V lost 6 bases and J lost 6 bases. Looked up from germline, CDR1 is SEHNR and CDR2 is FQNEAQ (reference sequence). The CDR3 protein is CASSFPGQGKAGELFF. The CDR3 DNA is TGTGCCAGCAGTTTTCCGGGACAGGGAAAGGCCGGGGAGCTGTTTTTT.

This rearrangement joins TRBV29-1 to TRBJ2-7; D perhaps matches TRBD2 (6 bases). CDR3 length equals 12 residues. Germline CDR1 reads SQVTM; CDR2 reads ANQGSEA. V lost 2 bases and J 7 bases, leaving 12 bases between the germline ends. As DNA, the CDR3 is TGCAGCGTTGAATGGAGTGGGAGGGAGCAGTACTTC. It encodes CSVEWSGREQYF.

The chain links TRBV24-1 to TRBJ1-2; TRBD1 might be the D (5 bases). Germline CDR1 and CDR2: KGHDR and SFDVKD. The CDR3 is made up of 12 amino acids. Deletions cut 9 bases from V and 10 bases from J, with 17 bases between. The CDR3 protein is CATWAGDGPYTF. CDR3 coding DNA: TGTGCCACCTGGGCGGGGGACGGACCCTACACCTTC.

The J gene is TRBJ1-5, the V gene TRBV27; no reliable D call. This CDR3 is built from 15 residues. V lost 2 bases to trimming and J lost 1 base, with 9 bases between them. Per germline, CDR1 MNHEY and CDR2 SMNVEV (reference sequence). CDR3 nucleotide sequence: TGTGCCAGCAGTTTAGGGCAGAAAAGCAATCAGCCCCAGCATTTT. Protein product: CASSLGQKSNQPQHF.

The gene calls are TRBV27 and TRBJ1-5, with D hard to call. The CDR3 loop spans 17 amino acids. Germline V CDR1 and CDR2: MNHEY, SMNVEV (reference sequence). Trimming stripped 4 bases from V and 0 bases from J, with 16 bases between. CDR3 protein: CASSSAWTEYSNQPQHF. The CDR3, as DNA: TGTGCCAGCAGTTCGGCTTGGACGGAATATAGCAATCAGCCCCAGCATTTT.

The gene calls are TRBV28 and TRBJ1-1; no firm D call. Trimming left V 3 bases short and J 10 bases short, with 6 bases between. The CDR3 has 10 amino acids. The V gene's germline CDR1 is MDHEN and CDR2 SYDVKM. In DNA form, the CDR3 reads TGTGCCAGCAGTTTGGGGATAGCTTTCTTT. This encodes CASSLGIAFF.

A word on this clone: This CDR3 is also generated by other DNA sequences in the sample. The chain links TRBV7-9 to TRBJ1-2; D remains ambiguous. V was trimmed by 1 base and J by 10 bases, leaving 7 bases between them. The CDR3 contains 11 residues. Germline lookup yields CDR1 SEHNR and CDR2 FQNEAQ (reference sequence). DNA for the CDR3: TGTGCCAGCAGCTTAGGGCCTGACTACACCTTC. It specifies CASSLGPDYTF.

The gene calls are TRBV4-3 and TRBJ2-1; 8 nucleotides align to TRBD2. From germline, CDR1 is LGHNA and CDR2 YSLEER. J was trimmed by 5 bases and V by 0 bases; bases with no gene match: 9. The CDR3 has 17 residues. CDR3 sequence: CASSQDGGLVVNNEQFF. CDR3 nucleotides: TGCGCCAGCAGCCAAGATGGGGGACTAGTGGTAAACAATGAGCAGTTCTTC.

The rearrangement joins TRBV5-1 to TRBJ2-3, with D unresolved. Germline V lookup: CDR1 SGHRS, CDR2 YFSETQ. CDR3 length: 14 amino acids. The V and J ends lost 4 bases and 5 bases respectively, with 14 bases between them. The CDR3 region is CASSLRSTGDTQYF. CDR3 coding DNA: TGCGCCAGCAGCCTAAGATCAACCGGAGATACGCAGTATTTT.

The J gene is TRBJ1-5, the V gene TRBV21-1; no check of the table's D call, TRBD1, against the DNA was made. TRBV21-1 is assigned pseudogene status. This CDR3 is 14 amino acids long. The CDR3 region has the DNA TGTGCCAGCAGCAAGGGGGCAGGTTTTCAGCCCCAGCATTTT. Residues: CASSKGAGFQPQHF.

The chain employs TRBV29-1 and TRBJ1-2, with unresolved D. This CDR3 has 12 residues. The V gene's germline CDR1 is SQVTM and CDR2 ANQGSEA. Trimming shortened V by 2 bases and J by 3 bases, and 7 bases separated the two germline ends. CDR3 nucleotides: TGCAGCGTTGAAAGGGTTTACTATGGCTACACCTTC. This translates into CSVERVYYGYTF.

Here the CDR3 DNA reads TGCGCCAGCAGCTTGGATGGGTTGATTAGTGGCGGCTACACCTTC. This sequence encodes CASSLDGLISGGYTF. The rearrangement links TRBV5-1 to TRBJ1-2; D is ambiguous. The CDR3 has 15 amino acids. Germline V CDR1 and CDR2: SGHRS, YFSETQ. The V and J ends lost 0 bases and 8 bases respectively, with 17 bases between them. The complete variable domain, with remaining parts taken from reference TRBV5-1 and TRBJ1-2, reads KAGVTQTPRYLIKTRGQQVTLSCSPISGHRSVSWYQQTPGQGLQFLFEYFSETQRNKGNFPGRFSGRQFSNSRSEMNVSTLELGDSALYLCASSLDGLISGGYTFGSGTRLTVV.